This TCR beta chain was profiled in a study of shared clonotypes between healthy human individuals. Overall study findings and caveats: It was observed that approximately 5% of naive CD4 clonotypes were shared across several donors. Compared with memory subsets, naive subsets generally had larger estimated richness.

Turning to this clone: Its antigen is not identified.

Only CD45RO-negative cells positively selected for CCR7 counted as naive CD8 cells, so terminally differentiated effector memory CD45RA+ cells were excluded. Germline V gene data show CDR1 as SGDLS and CDR2 as YYNGEE. V dropped 0 bases and J dropped 2 bases, with 12 bases sitting between them. This CDR3 contains 15 residues. Samples underwent the assay at deep level. Generated by immunoSEQ multiplex PCR, the TCRdb table keeps only in-frame clones and is missing some. The sample consists of millions of clones, 85% to 95% of them appearing once. This receptor was identified in a man younger than 30 in good health. The V gene is TRBV9, the J gene TRBJ2-7; D is uncertain. Sequencing was carried out using naive CD8+ T cells sorted from blood. The CDR3: CASSVAHSETYEQYF. The CDR3 coding sequence is TGTGCCAGCAGCGTAGCTCACAGCGAGACCTACGAGCAGTACTTC.